This TCR beta chain was identified during a study of cytomegalovirus exposure and HLA in healthy donors. Study-level points and caveats: Across donors, presence/absence analyses took sequencing depth to be roughly uniform.

V lost 4 bases, J lost 3 bases, and 10 bases stayed unmatched. The CDR3 totals 16 residues. The V gene's germline CDR1 is SGHRS and CDR2 YFSETQ. Primers for the PCR totalled 60 Vbeta and 13 Jbeta. Assay used: immunoSEQ multiplex PCR; TCRdb lists only in-frame clones, some missing. Of 85,000 to 130,000 clones listed, roughly four fifths are singletons. Worth noting for this clone: Its cognate antigen is unknown.

The sequenced material came from PBMCs. The TCR comes from a man between 60 and 75 years old in good health and CMV-seronegative. J is TRBJ2-1 and V is TRBV5-1; TRBD1 matches 7 bases. CDR3 bases: TGCGCCAGCAGCATGGGACAGCGCCAAAGCTACAATGAGCAGTTCTTC. This gives the protein CASSMGQRQSYNEQFF.